This TCR beta chain derives from a study of T cells in Graves' hyperthyroidism and ophthalmopathy. Study observations and caveats: Ophthalmopathy was distinguished from stable hyperthyroidism by 13 V-J signatures.

Stable Graves' hyperthyroidism denoted no ophthalmopathy progression over 18 months. The CDR3 runs 13 residues. CDR1 and CDR2 from the germline V gene are SQVTM and ANQGSEA. Trimming stripped 4 bases from V and 3 bases from J, with 12 bases between. RNA transcripts were the template for amplifying TCR beta CDR3 regions. The TCR CDR3 first-round RT-PCR relied on the HTBI primer set. Using its own MiXCR run on the multiplex PCR reads, TCRdb lists one record per CDR3 protein. The data contain around 540,000 distinct CDR3 sequences, 35% to 55% of them singletons. As regards this clonotype: Antigen specificity is unknown.

The source of this sequence is a woman aged 18 to 35 with Graves' hyperthyroidism. The sample comprised peripheral blood or thyroid tissue (not recorded which). The chain employs TRBV29-1 and TRBJ1-1; no clear D gene. CDR3 in DNA: TGCAGCGTTGTCGAGGATCGTTACACTGAAGCTTTCTTT. It translates to CSVVEDRYTEAFF.